One T cell receptor beta chain is described in this entry. What it recognizes is unknown. TCRdb called the 5' RACE reads again in MiXCR, with one record for every CDR3 protein. The profile shows 560,000 or so distinct CDR3 sequences, 17% of them singletons. This sample is part of a study of T-cell memory formation after mild COVID-19. General study results and limits: Certain responding clones were present in pre-infection memory, suggesting participation of cross-reactive memory.

This receptor was obtained from an adult woman who had mild COVID-19 (a few samples of this study predate the infection). Cell type and time point are not known. The sample consisted of PBMCs or a T cell subset sorted from them (not recorded which).

The CDR3 DNA follows: TGTGCCAGCAACGAGGCGGGAGGGGTGGCAGATACGCAGTATTTT. It yields the protein CASNEAGGVADTQYF. The chain carries TRBV7-6 and TRBJ2-3; 9 bases agree with TRBD2. The CDR3 has 15 residues. The V gene's germline CDR1 is SGHVS and CDR2 FNYEAQ. Trimming took 7 bases from V and 4 from J; bases not matched to a gene: 9.